Below, 3 T cell receptor beta chains from the same sample are listed, as sequenced in a study of regulatory T cells in long-lasting Graves disease (dated by TCRdb to the early 2020s). The sample's time point label, in plain terms: persistent/refractory GD, antithyroid drugs over 5 years with positive TRAb. For both TCR sequencing and RNA sequencing, RNA was extracted from PBMCs in TRIzol. Library preparation used multiplex PCR. TCRdb lists the instrument as Illumina HiSeq 4000. iRepertoire HTBI primers and Arm-PCR amplification of CDR3 regions were used to construct TCR beta libraries. TCRdb reran the public reads through fastp at Q25 and MiXCR, keeping productive beta chains. Rows with one shared CDR3 protein collapse into an entry with the most common genes and DNA. The sample table contains a few hundred thousand distinct CDR3 sequences; only one count was recorded for about 20% of them. The ten largest clones take up 26% of the sample.

The sequences come from peripheral blood mononuclear cells (PBMCs), collected when the disease was refractory, from a patient treated with antithyroid drugs. These receptors all come from a female donor with Graves disease.

The chain has TRBV27 and TRBJ1-1; perhaps TRBD1 as D (5 bases). Between the trimmed V and J ends, which lost 11 bases and 0 bases, there was a span of 13 bases. Germline CDR1 reads MNHEY; CDR2 reads SMNVEV (reference sequence). This CDR3 contains 13 residues. CDR3 sequence: CAGNFRVNTEAFF. CDR3 DNA: TGTGCCGGCAACTTCAGGGTGAACACTGAAGCTTTCTTT.

The chain is built from TRBV30 and TRBJ1-2, with a tentative D call TRBD1 (5 bases). Trimming shortened V by 5 bases and J by 8 bases, and 21 bases separated the two germline ends. The CDR3 runs to 14 residues. Per the germline V gene, CDR1 is GTSNPN and CDR2 is SVGIG (reference sequence). The CDR3 here is CAWEVLGPRPGYTF. CDR3 nucleotides: TGTGCCTGGGAGGTCTTGGGACCGCGTCCAGGCTACACCTTC.

The rearrangement uses TRBV5-1 and TRBJ2-1; possibly TRBD2 for D (6 bases). CDR1 is SGHRS, CDR2 YFSETQ, per germline. The CDR3 is made up of 16 amino acids. Deletions cut 0 bases from V and 0 bases from J, with 10 bases between. The CDR3 nucleotides read TGCGCCAGCAGCTTGGTGGCGGGGAGCTCCTACAATGAGCAGTTCTTC. This translates into CASSLVAGSSYNEQFF.